The subject of this entry is one TCR beta chain. The time point here: blood at routine non-recurrence follow-up after resection. Without sorting, whole RNA was sequenced from tumor, nontumor lung or frozen PBMC. TCR cDNA molecules each carried a unique molecular identifier. TCRdb itself ran the 5' RACE reads through MiXCR, one entry per CDR3 protein. The table shows 35,000 to 50,000 distinct CDR3 sequences, with more than 20% occurring only once. CDR3 length equals 13 residues. Germline V gene lookup returns CDR1 SGHRS and CDR2 YFSETQ. The trim removed 3 bases at V and 6 bases at J, leaving 3 bases unmatched. The data were obtained in a study of spatial heterogeneity in lung cancer. Study at large: The study sequenced follow-up PBMC samples when they were available, at a median of approximately 2 years after resection.

This sample comprised PBMCs, obtained at follow-up. The TCR originated in a female donor with early-stage non-small cell lung cancer. The chain recombines TRBV5-1 with TRBJ1-2, with TRBD1 identical over 9 bases. The DNA for the CDR3 is TGCGCCAGCAGCTGGGACAGGGACGATGGCTACACCTTC. Translated, it gives CASSWDRDDGYTF.